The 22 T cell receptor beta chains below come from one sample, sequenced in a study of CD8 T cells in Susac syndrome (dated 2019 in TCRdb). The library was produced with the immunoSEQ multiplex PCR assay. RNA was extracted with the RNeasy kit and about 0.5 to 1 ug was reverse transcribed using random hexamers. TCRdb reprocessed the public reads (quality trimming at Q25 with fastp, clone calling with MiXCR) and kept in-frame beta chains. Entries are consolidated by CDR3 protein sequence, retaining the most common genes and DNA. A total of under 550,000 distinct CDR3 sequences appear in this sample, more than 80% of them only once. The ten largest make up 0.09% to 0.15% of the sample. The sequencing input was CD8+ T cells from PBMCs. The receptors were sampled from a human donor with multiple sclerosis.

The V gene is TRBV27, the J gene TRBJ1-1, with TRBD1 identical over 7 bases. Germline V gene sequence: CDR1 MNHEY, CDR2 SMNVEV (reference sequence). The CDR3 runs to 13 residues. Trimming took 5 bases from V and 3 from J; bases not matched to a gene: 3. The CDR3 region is CASSRGLDTEAFF. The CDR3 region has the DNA TGTGCCAGCAGTAGGGGGCTCGACACTGAAGCTTTCTTT.

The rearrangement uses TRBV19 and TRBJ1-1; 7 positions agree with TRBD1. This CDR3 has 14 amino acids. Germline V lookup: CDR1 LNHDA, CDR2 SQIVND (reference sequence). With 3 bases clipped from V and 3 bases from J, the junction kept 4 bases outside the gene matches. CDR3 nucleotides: TGTGCCAGTAGTATTCTGACAGGGTACACTGAAGCTTTCTTT. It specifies CASSILTGYTEAFF.

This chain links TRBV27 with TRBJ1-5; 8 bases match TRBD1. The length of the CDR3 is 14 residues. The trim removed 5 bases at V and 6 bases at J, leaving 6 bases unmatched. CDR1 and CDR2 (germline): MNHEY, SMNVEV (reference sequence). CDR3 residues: CASSRRGPGQPQHF. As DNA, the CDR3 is TGTGCCAGCAGTCGCAGGGGGCCGGGTCAGCCCCAGCATTTT.

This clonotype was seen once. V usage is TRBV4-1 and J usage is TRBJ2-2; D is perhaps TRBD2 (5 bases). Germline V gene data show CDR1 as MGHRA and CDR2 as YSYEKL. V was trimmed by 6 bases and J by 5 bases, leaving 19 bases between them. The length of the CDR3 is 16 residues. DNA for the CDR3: TGCGCCAGCAGTCCTCTCGGGGAGCGAGAGACCGGGGAGCTGTTTTTT. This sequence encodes CASSPLGERETGELFF.

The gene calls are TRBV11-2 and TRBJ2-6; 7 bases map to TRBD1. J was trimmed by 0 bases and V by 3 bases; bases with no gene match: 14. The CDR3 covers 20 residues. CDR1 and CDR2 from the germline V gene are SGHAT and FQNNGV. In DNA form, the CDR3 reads TGTGCCAGCAGCTTCCTAAAGGGGGCCTCAAAATACTCTGGGGCCAACGTCCTGACTTTC. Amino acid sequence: CASSFLKGASKYSGANVLTF.

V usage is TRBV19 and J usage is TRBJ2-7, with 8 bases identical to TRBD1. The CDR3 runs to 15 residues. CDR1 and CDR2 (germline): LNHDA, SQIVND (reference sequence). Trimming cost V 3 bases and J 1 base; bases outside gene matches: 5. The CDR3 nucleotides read TGTGCCAGTAGTATCGGGACAGGAACTTCCTACGAGCAGTACTTC. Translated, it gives CASSIGTGTSYEQYF.

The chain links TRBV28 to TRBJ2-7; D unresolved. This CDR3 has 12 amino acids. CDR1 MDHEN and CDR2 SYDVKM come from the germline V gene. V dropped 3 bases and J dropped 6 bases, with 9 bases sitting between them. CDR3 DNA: TGTGCCAGCAGTTTCGCACGTCCCGAGCAGTACTTC. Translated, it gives CASSFARPEQYF.

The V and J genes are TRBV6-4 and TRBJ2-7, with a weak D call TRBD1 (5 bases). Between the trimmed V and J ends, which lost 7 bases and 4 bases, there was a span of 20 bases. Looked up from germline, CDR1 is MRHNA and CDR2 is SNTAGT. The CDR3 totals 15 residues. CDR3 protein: CASNVDNSRRYEQYF. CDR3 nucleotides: TGTGCCAGCAACGTGGACAACTCTAGGCGATACGAGCAGTACTTC.

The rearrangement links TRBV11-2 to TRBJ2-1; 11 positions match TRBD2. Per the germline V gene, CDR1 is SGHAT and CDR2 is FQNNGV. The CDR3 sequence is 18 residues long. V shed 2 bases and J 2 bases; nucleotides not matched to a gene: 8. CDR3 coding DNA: TGTGCCAGCAGCTTATCGGGGCTAGCGGGAGGTACCTACAATGAGCAGTTCTTC. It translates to CASSLSGLAGGTYNEQFF.

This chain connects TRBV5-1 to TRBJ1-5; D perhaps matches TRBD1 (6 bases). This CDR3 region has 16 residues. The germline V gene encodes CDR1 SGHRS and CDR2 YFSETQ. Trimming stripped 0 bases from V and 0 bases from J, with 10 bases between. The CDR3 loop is CASSLDGQYSNQPQHF. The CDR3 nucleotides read TGCGCCAGCAGCTTGGACGGACAGTATAGCAATCAGCCCCAGCATTTT.

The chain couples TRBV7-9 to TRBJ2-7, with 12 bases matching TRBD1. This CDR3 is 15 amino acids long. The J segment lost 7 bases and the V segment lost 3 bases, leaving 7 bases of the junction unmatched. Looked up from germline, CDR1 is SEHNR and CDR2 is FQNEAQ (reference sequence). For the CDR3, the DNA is TGTGCCAGCAGCTTTCCGGGACAGGGGGCGAGGGAGCAGTACTTC. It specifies CASSFPGQGAREQYF.

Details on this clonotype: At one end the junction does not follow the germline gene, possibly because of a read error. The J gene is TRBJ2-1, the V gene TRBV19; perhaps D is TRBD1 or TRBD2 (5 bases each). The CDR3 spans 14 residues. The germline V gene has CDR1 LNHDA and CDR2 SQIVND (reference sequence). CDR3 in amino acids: CVSSIGGSYNEQFF. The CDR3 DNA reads TGTGTCAGTAGTATTGGGGGTTCTTACAATGAGCAGTTCTTC.

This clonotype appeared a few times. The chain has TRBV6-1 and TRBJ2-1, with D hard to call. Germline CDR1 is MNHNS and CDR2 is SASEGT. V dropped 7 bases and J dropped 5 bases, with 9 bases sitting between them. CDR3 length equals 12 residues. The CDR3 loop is CASIKGDNEQFF. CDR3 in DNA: TGTGCCAGCATCAAGGGTGACAATGAGCAGTTCTTC.

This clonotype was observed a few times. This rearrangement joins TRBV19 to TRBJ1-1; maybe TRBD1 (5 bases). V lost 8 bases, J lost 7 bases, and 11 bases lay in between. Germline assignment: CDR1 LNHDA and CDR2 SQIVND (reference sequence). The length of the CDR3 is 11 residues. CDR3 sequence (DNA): TGTGCCAGTTCGGGGCCTTTTGAAGCTTTCTTT. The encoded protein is CASSGPFEAFF.

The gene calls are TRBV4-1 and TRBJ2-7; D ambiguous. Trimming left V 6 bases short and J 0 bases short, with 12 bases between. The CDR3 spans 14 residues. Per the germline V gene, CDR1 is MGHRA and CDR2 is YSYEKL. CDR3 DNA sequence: TGCGCCAGCAGTCCCAATCATGGCTCCTACGAGCAGTACTTC. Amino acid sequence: CASSPNHGSYEQYF.

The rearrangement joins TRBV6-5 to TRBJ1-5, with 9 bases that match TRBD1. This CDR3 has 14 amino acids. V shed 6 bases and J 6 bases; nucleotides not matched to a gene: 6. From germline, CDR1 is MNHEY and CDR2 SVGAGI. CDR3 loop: CASSPQGAIQPQHF. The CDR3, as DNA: TGTGCCAGCAGCCCACAGGGGGCGATTCAGCCCCAGCATTTT.

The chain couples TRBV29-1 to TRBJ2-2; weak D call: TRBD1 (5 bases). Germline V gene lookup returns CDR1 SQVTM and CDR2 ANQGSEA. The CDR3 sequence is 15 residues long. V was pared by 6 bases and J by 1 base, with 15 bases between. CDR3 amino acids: CSVISQGRNTGELFF. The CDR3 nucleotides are TGCAGCGTGATTTCCCAGGGAAGGAACACCGGGGAGCTGTTTTTT.

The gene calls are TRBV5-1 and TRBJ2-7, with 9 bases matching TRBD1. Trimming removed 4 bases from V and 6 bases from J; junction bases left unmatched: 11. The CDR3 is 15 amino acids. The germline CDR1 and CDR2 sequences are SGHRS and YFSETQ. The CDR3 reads CASSQDRGAGREQYF. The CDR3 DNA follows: TGCGCCAGCAGCCAGGACAGGGGCGCTGGTCGCGAGCAGTACTTC.

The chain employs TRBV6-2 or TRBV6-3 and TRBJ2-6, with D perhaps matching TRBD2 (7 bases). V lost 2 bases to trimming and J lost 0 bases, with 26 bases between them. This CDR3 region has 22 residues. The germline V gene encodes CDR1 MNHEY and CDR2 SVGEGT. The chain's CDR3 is CASSYGPVLGGGDDSGANVLTF. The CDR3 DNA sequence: TGTGCCAGCAGTTACGGCCCAGTATTGGGGGGGGGCGATGACTCTGGGGCCAACGTCCTGACTTTC.

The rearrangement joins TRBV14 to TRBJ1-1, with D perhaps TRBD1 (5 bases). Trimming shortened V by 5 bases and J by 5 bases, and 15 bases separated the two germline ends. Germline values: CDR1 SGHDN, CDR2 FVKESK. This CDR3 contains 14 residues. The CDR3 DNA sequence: TGTGCCAGCAGCGTTCGGGACCTGGGAACTGAAGCTTTCTTT. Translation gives CASSVRDLGTEAFF.

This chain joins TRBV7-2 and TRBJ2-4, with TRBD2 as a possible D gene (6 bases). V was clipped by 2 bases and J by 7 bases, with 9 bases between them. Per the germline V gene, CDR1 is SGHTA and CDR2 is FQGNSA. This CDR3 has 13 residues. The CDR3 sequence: CASSLSGGNIQYF. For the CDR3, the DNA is TGTGCCAGCAGCTTATCTGGGGGGAACATTCAGTACTTC.

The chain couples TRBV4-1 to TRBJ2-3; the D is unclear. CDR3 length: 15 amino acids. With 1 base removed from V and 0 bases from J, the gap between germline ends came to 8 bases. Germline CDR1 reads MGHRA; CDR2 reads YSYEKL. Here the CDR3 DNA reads TGCGCCAGCAGCCAAGTGGTGGGAAGCACAGATACGCAGTATTTT. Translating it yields CASSQVVGSTDTQYF.